Each of the 18 T cell receptor beta chains below was sequenced from the same sample in a study of T cell repertoires in cytomegalovirus infection. MiXCR, run by TCRdb on the reads, gives a single entry per CDR3 protein. Counted here are 510,000 or so distinct CDR3 sequences, around 27% occurring once; the ten biggest clones make up less than 15%. Sequenced sample: PBMCs. The receptors come from a human donor in good health (CMV status not recorded). Some clones in this sample may be carry-over from other donors' samples.

This clonotype was detected ten times or more. The CDR3 DNA follows: TGTGCCAGCGTAGGCACACGCGACAATCAGCCCCAGCATTTT. Translation: CASVGTRDNQPQHF. This chain uses TRBV6-1 with TRBJ1-5; D remains ambiguous. Germline CDR1 and CDR2: MNHNS and SASEGT. CDR3 size: 14 residues. The germline V and J ends were trimmed by 8 bases and 3 bases, with 14 bases remaining between them.

The CDR3 nucleotides read TGTGCCACCAGCAGAGAAAAGGGCGCTGGGAGCTCCTACGAGCAGTACTTC. Its protein is CATSREKGAGSSYEQYF. V and J are TRBV15 and TRBJ2-7, with D possibly TRBD2 on 5 matching bases. The germline V gene has CDR1 LNHNV and CDR2 YYDKDF (reference sequence). CDR3 length equals 17 residues. The V and J ends lost 0 bases and 0 bases respectively, with 15 bases between them.

This chain joins TRBV5-5 and TRBJ2-7; 7 bases are shared with TRBD1. From germline, CDR1 is SGHKS and CDR2 YYEKEE (reference sequence). The CDR3 covers 14 residues. The J segment lost 3 bases and the V segment lost 0 bases, leaving 3 bases of the junction unmatched. The CDR3 region has the DNA TGTGCCAGCAGCTTGGAAAGGGGGCGCTACGAGCAGTACTTC. It is translated as CASSLERGRYEQYF.

This chain joins TRBV5-4 and TRBJ2-7; 8 bases fit TRBD1. V lost 1 base to trimming and J lost 4 bases; unmatched junction nucleotides: 7. Germline-derived CDR1 and CDR2 are SGHNT and YYREEE (reference sequence). The CDR3 is 15 residues long. The CDR3 bases are TGTGCCAGCAGCTTGATGGGACAGGCCAAATACGAGCAGTACGTC. It specifies CASSLMGQAKYEQYV.

The V call is TRBV5-8, the J call TRBJ1-1; D may be TRBD1 (5 bases). CDR3 length equals 16 residues. The V end lost 4 bases, the J end lost 5 bases, and 21 bases lay between the germline ends. The germline gives CDR1 SGHTS, CDR2 YDEGEE. CDR3 loop: CASSPRVGAPGTEAFF. CDR3 DNA: TGTGCCAGCAGCCCTCGGGTCGGGGCCCCAGGGACTGAAGCTTTCTTT.

This clonotype has just one count. The V call is TRBV10-3, the J call TRBJ2-5; the D is unclear. Germline V gene sequence: CDR1 ENHRY, CDR2 SYGVKD. V was shortened by 3 bases and J by 1 base, with 15 bases between the two germline ends. The CDR3 covers 16 residues. Written as DNA, the CDR3 is TGTGCCATCAGTGAACAAAAGACAAGCATCCAAGAGACCCAGTACTTC. Translation: CAISEQKTSIQETQYF.

In this sample, this clonotype turned up once. This chain links TRBV9 with TRBJ2-1; 8 bases line up with TRBD2. J gave up 1 base and V 0 bases, and 0 bases lay outside the gene matches. The germline CDR1 and CDR2 sequences are SGDLS and YYNGEE. The CDR3 consists of 15 residues. The CDR3 DNA sequence: TGTGCCAGCAGCGTAGGCGGGAGGTCCTACAATGAGCAGTTCTTC. Translating it yields CASSVGGRSYNEQFF.

In its sample, this clonotype was seen a few times. The genes are TRBV7-9 and TRBJ1-2; D uncertain. V gave up 5 bases and J gave up 1 base, with 8 bases separating them. Germline CDR1 and CDR2: SEHNR and FQNEAQ (reference sequence). The length of the CDR3 is 13 residues. CDR3 coding DNA: TGTGCCAGCAGCCCCATAATTAACTATGGCTACACCTTC. The encoded protein is CASSPIINYGYTF. The full variable domain, its missing parts supplied by reference TRBV7-9 and TRBJ1-2, is DTGVSQNPRHKITKRGQNVTFRCDPISEHNRLYWYRQTLGQGPEFLTYFQNEAQLEKSRLLSDRFSAERPKGSFSTLEIQRTEQGDSAMYLCASSPIINYGYTFGSGTRLTVV.

The CDR3 spells CSAEMGGHGYGYTF. CDR3 sequence (DNA): TGCAGTGCGGAGATGGGGGGGCATGGCTATGGCTACACCTTC. The chain carries TRBV20-1 and TRBJ1-2; maybe TRBD1 (6 bases). The CDR3 runs 14 residues. The V end was cut by 6 bases, the J end by 4 bases, with 18 bases between. Germline V gene lookup returns CDR1 DFQATT and CDR2 SNEGSKA (reference sequence).

The DNA for the CDR3 is TGCAGTGCTGCACTTAGCGGGTACAATGAGCAGTTCTTC. It yields the protein CSAALSGYNEQFF. The genes are TRBV20-1 and TRBJ2-1, with 7 bases matching TRBD2. The CDR3 is 13 amino acids. V trimming: 5 bases; J trimming: 4 bases; junction bases outside the gene matches: 5. The V gene's germline CDR1 is DFQATT and CDR2 SNEGSKA (reference sequence).

This clonotype was seen many times. The chain uses TRBV7-2 and TRBJ2-5; perhaps TRBD2 as D (6 bases). Germline-derived CDR1 and CDR2 are SGHTA and FQGNSA. The CDR3 has 15 residues. V gave up 3 bases and J gave up 2 bases, with 13 bases separating them. The CDR3 DNA reads TGTGCCAGCAGCTTCCATAGCGGAAATCAAGAGACCCAGTACTTC. Encoded protein: CASSFHSGNQETQYF.

This clonotype was recorded only once. The chain recombines TRBV24-1 with TRBJ2-3; possibly TRBD1 for D (6 bases). This CDR3 is 18 amino acids long. V shed 2 bases and J shed 1 base, with 18 bases lying between them. CDR1 is KGHDR, CDR2 SFDVKD, per germline. CDR3 nucleotides: TGTGCCACCAGTGATTCTCGGTCGCCTAACAGGGGCACAGATACGCAGTATTTT. Protein sequence: CATSDSRSPNRGTDTQYF.

V and J are TRBV6-4 and TRBJ2-1, with TRBD2 identical over 9 bases. Unmatched junction bases numbered 8, after V lost 0 bases and J lost 5 bases. This CDR3 has 17 residues. The V gene's germline CDR1 is MRHNA and CDR2 SNTAGT. This chain's CDR3 is CASSDSEAGGSHNEQFF. DNA of the CDR3: TGTGCCAGCAGTGACTCCGAAGCGGGAGGTTCCCACAATGAGCAGTTCTTC.

The chain combines TRBV25-1 with TRBJ2-2; D uncertain. V was cut by 3 bases and J by 5 bases, with 7 bases left in between. From germline, CDR1 is MGHDK and CDR2 SYGVNS. This CDR3 is built from 13 residues. The CDR3 loop is CASSDLWTGELFF. The DNA for the CDR3 is TGTGCCAGCAGTGATCTGTGGACCGGGGAGCTGTTTTTT.

V is TRBV28 and J is TRBJ1-1, with 9 bases fitting TRBD1. V lost 4 bases and J lost 10; bases outside the gene matches: 7. This CDR3 contains 13 residues. The germline CDR1 and CDR2 sequences are MDHEN and SYDVKM. CDR3 DNA sequence: TGTGCCAGCAGTTATGGAGGGACAGGGCGAGCTTTCTTT. Its protein is CASSYGGTGRAFF.

This sequence joins TRBV12-3 or TRBV12-4 and TRBJ2-1; TRBD1 might be the D (6 bases). This CDR3 contains 17 residues. Trimming left V 2 bases short and J 0 bases short, with 14 bases between. Written as DNA, the CDR3 is TGTGCCAGCAGTTTATTCCCGAGGACAGCCTCCTACAATGAGCAGTTCTTC. It is translated as CASSLFPRTASYNEQFF.

This clonotype was detected ten times or more. The chain combines TRBV7-8 with TRBJ1-1; D remains ambiguous. Trimming left V 4 bases short and J 3 bases short, with 9 bases between. Germline V CDR1 and CDR2: SGHVS, FQNEAQ. The CDR3 has 13 residues. CDR3 loop: CASSSLPDTEAFF. CDR3 nucleotide sequence: TGTGCCAGCAGCTCCCTCCCGGACACTGAAGCTTTCTTT.

This clonotype was detected a few times. For the CDR3, the DNA is TGTGCCAGCAGCTTACCCGGGACAGGGGGGAACACCATATATTTT. Protein sequence: CASSLPGTGGNTIYF. The rearrangement joins TRBV7-2 to TRBJ1-3, with TRBD1 matching over 11 bases. CDR3 size: 15 residues. CDR1 is SGHTA and CDR2 is FQGNSA in the germline V gene. The trim removed 2 bases at V and 7 bases at J, leaving 4 bases unmatched.